The 16 T cell receptor beta chains below come from one sample, sequenced in a study of cytomegalovirus exposure and HLA in healthy donors. Assay used: immunoSEQ multiplex PCR; TCRdb lists only in-frame clones, some missing. The data hold just under 75,000 clones, with around 94% observed a single time. The sequencing input was PBMCs. The receptors stem from a woman between 18 and 29 years old in good health and CMV-seropositive.

The rearrangement uses TRBV5-1 and TRBJ2-1; 7 bases match TRBD1. The CDR3 contains 15 residues. The junction had 5 bases not matched to a gene; V was cut back by 3 bases and J by 2 bases. Germline V gene lookup returns CDR1 SGHRS and CDR2 YFSETQ. CDR3 bases: TGCGCCAGCAGCTGGGACAGTACAACCTACAATGAGCAGTTCTTC. Protein product: CASSWDSTTYNEQFF.

The rearrangement links TRBV7-2 to TRBJ1-5; no firm D call. With 2 bases removed from V and 4 bases from J, the gap between germline ends came to 9 bases. CDR1 and CDR2 from the germline V gene are SGHTA and FQGNSA. This CDR3 contains 14 residues. The CDR3 nucleotides read TGTGCCAGCAGCTTACGGACGGGGAATCAGCCCCAGCATTTT. Protein product: CASSLRTGNQPQHF.

Here the CDR3 DNA reads TGTGCCAGCAGCTCTCAACTGGGGGGGGGTATGGCCCACTATGGCTACACCTTC. Translating it yields CASSSQLGGGMAHYGYTF. V and J are TRBV5-4 and TRBJ1-2, with D possibly being TRBD1 (5 bases). V was shortened by 3 bases and J by 3 bases, with 24 bases between the two germline ends. CDR3 length: 18 amino acids. CDR1 and CDR2 from the germline V gene are SGHNT and YYREEE (reference sequence).

The chain links TRBV4-1 to TRBJ2-1; 7 bases match TRBD1. V shed 3 bases, J shed 9 bases, and the junction held 2 bases outside the gene matches. Germline assignment: CDR1 MGHRA and CDR2 YSYEKL. The CDR3 length is 12 residues. Here the CDR3 reads CASSHRGFEQFF. For the CDR3, the DNA is TGCGCCAGCAGCCACAGGGGGTTTGAGCAGTTCTTC.

This clone was counted only a few times. This chain uses TRBV4-1 with TRBJ2-2; the match to TRBD2 covers 8 bases. The junction had 2 bases not matched to a gene; V was cut back by 1 base and J by 4 bases. Germline CDR1 is MGHRA and CDR2 is YSYEKL. The CDR3 is 15 amino acids. CDR3 region: CASSQAGTSTGELFF. DNA for the CDR3: TGCGCCAGCAGCCAAGCCGGGACTAGCACCGGGGAGCTGTTTTTT.

This clone was recorded a few times. The V gene is TRBV4-1, the J gene TRBJ1-2; a possible D gene is TRBD1 (6 bases). The CDR3 contains 16 residues. V was shortened by 4 bases and J by 8 bases, with 23 bases between the two germline ends. Germline CDR1 and CDR2: MGHRA and YSYEKL. The CDR3 loop is CASSPSLTGRSEGYTF. The CDR3 nucleotides are TGCGCCAGCAGCCCATCTCTGACAGGCAGAAGTGAAGGCTACACCTTC.

V and J are TRBV6-6 and TRBJ2-7; unclear D gene. Trimming took 2 bases from V and 0 from J, leaving 8 bases between them. Germline assignment: CDR1 MNHNY and CDR2 SVGAGI (reference sequence). CDR3 length: 14 amino acids. Here the CDR3 DNA reads TGTGCCAGCAGTTACGATAACATCTCCTACGAGCAGTACTTC. Translating gives CASSYDNISYEQYF.

The V gene is TRBV11-2, the J gene TRBJ2-6; D is uncertain. V was pared by 1 base and J by 0 bases, with 10 bases between. CDR3 length: 17 residues. Germline V gene sequence: CDR1 SGHAT, CDR2 FQNNGV. As DNA, the CDR3 is TGTGCCAGCAGCTTAGGCTATAAGAACTCTGGGGCCAACGTCCTGACTTTC. Translating gives CASSLGYKNSGANVLTF.

The V and J genes are TRBV7-9 and TRBJ2-7; a possible D gene is TRBD1 (5 bases). V lost 5 bases and J 4 bases, leaving 15 bases between the germline ends. Germline V lookup: CDR1 SEHNR, CDR2 FQNEAQ (reference sequence). This CDR3 contains 14 residues. The CDR3 protein is CASSHIRAGYEQYF. For the CDR3, the DNA is TGTGCCAGCAGCCATATCAGGGCCGGTTACGAGCAGTACTTC. Supplemented by reference TRBV7-9 and TRBJ2-7, the full variable domain reads DTGVSQNPRHKITKRGQNVTFRCDPISEHNRLYWYRQTLGQGPEFLTYFQNEAQLEKSRLLSDRFSAERPKGSFSTLEIQRTEQGDSAMYLCASSHIRAGYEQYFGPGTRLTVT.

V and J are TRBV9 and TRBJ1-4; 7 positions agree with TRBD1. Per germline, CDR1 SGDLS and CDR2 YYNGEE. CDR3 length equals 15 residues. V shed 4 bases, J shed 0 bases, and the junction held 3 bases outside the gene matches. The CDR3 nucleotides are TGTGCCAGCAGCAGGGACAGAGCAACTAATGAAAAACTGTTTTTT. It is translated as CASSRDRATNEKLFF.

On this clone: This sample also contains other DNA sequences that code for the same CDR3. The chain has TRBV19 and TRBJ2-1; D may be TRBD2 (5 bases). Between the trimmed V and J ends, which lost 3 bases and 1 base, there was a span of 10 bases. CDR3 length: 15 residues. In germline, CDR1 is LNHDA, CDR2 SQIVND (reference sequence). This chain's CDR3 is CASSITGGSYNEQFF. Written as DNA, the CDR3 is TGTGCCAGTAGTATCACTGGAGGATCCTACAATGAGCAGTTCTTC.

The rearrangement uses TRBV11-2 and TRBJ1-2, with 7 positions matching TRBD1. Germline CDR1 reads SGHAT; CDR2 reads FQNNGV. The CDR3 totals 12 residues. J lost 5 bases, V lost 8 bases, and 5 bases had no gene match. The CDR3 DNA sequence: TGTGCCAGCGCGGGCAGGGGGTATGGCTACACCTTC. Translation gives CASAGRGYGYTF.

The chain carries TRBV11-1 and TRBJ2-7, with a possible D match to TRBD2 (6 bases). This CDR3 is built from 15 residues. V lost 2 bases, J lost 3 bases, and 14 bases lay in between. The germline V gene encodes CDR1 SGHAT and CDR2 FQDESV (reference sequence). Written as DNA, the CDR3 is TGTGCCAGCAGCTTATTACCGGGAGAGGGCTACGAGCAGTACTTC. Residues: CASSLLPGEGYEQYF.

A few counts support this clone. The chain recombines TRBV10-3 with TRBJ1-5; D not certain. CDR1 and CDR2 from the germline V gene are ENHRY and SYGVKD. The CDR3 sequence is 13 residues long. V was shortened by 4 bases and J by 1 base, with 5 bases between the two germline ends. In DNA, the CDR3 is TGTGCCATCAGTGTGCAGAGCAATCAGCCCCAGCATTTT. As protein: CAISVQSNQPQHF.

V usage is TRBV7-8 and J usage is TRBJ1-2; TRBD1 matches at 8 bases. The CDR3 is 17 residues long. Unmatched junction bases numbered 17, after V lost 7 bases and J lost 4 bases. Germline CDR1 SGHVS, CDR2 FQNEAQ. CDR3 DNA: TGTGCCAGCACCCTAGGCCAAATGGACAGGGCGGGCTATGGCTACACCTTC. Its protein product is CASTLGQMDRAGYGYTF. The variable domain in full, with the rest retrieved from reference TRBV7-8 and TRBJ1-2, is GAGVSQSPRYKVAKRGQDVALRCDPISGHVSLFWYQQALGQGPEFLTYFQNEAQLDKSGLPSDRFFAERPEGSVSTLKIQRTQQEDSAVYLCASTLGQMDRAGYGYTFGSGTRLTVV.

This clone appeared once. The genes are TRBV18 and TRBJ1-5, with D possibly TRBD1 on 5 matching bases. Germline V gene lookup returns CDR1 KGHSH and CDR2 LQKENI. The CDR3 runs 15 residues. V dropped 6 bases and J dropped 3 bases, with 15 bases sitting between them. The CDR3 DNA sequence: TGTGCCAGCTCGAGCACCACAGGATTCAATCAGCCCCAGCATTTT. Its protein is CASSSTTGFNQPQHF.